This TCR beta chain was found in a study of T-cell memory formation after mild COVID-19 (TCRdb year 2021). At the level of the whole study: Most TCR sequence clusters were specific to one of the two donors. T-cell clones expanding and contracting after mild COVID-19 in a couple of donors were tracked by longitudinal TCRalpha and TCRbeta repertoire sequencing. The cohort was made up of two young adult volunteers, one female and one male, who were previously healthy. General study outcomes and caveats: Clones that contracted from day 15 to 85 showed balanced CD4/CD8 phenotypes, whereas a second wave of clones that expanded from day 15 to 37 leaned towards CD4+. The study included only a couple of mild cases, and larger cohorts that include severe cases with pre-infection samples were judged to be necessary. Some responding clones were detected in pre-infection memory, suggesting pre-existing cross-reactive memory T cells joined the SARS-CoV-2 response. Contracting CD4+ clones were found mainly in CM and EM memory subsets, while CD8+ clones were enriched in EMRA. The second-wave clones that peaked on day 37 were not confirmed to be SARS-CoV-2 specific.

A note on this clonotype: Its antigen is still unknown. No qualities accompany the bases; no much larger clone lies one base away.

The sequencer was an Illumina NovaSeq 6000. TCRalpha and TCRbeta cDNA libraries were constructed by 5'RACE with constant-segment primers, with sample barcodes and unique molecular identifiers being introduced. RNA was extracted from every sample with Trizol reagent. The libraries were amplified in two PCR steps, and the second step added a second sample barcode and Illumina TruSeq adapters. Sequencing of the libraries was done on an Illumina NovaSeq, producing 2 x 150 bp paired-end reads. Processing in the source paper ran as follows. Demultiplexing of reads and collapsing into UMI-guided consensus sequences were performed with migec v1.2.7. Using mixcr v2.1.11, UMI consensuses were aligned to TRA and TRB V and J templates and then assembled into clonotypes. A clonotype was counted as expanded or contracted only if both edgeR and NoisET called the change significant, with noise models trained on biological replicates. For edgeR calls, the cutoffs were a false discovery rate-adjusted p below 0.01 and a log2 fold-change threshold of 1. As an exploratory analysis of dynamics, PCA with hierarchical clustering was applied to max-normalized trajectories of the 1000 most abundant clonotypes. Separately sequenced CD4+ and CD8+ repertoires were used to assign the CD4 or CD8 phenotype of responding clones. TCRdb ran its own pipeline on the public reads, namely fastp trimming at Q25 and MiXCR clone calling, and kept in-frame beta chains. Duplicate CDR3 protein sequences are folded into a single record with the most common DNA and genes. The V and J calls follow TCRdb's processing rather than the paper's. Across this sample there are about 200,000 distinct CDR3 sequences, with 7.5% to 10% seen only once. The ten most abundant clones make up roughly 3.5% of the sample.

The CDR3 measures 13 amino acids from cysteine to phenylalanine. Left in the record is the CDR3 DNA by itself, 39 bases read in frame from the first base. V is reduced by 7 bases and J by 1 base, leaving a spacing of 10 bases between them. Ficoll-Paque density gradient centrifugation was used to isolate PBMCs. Sequencing was carried out using PBMCs or a T cell subset sorted from them (not recorded which). The receptor was derived from a man aged 18-30 years who had mild COVID-19 (a few samples of this study predate the infection). The sample titles of this study are shuffled in the database, so cell type and time point are left out; the donor was told from shared clones. The chain is assembled from TRBV12-3 or TRBV12-4 and TRBJ1-1; the D gene is unclear. For the CDR3, the sequence is CASTKEGNTEAFF. The bases are TGTGCCAGCACCAAAGAGGGGAACACTGAAGCTTTCTTT.